This is a list of T cell receptor beta chains from one sample in a study of blood T cell repertoires in COVID-19. Libraries were prepared by immunoSEQ multiplex PCR; TCRdb keeps only in-frame clonotypes and omits some of them. The repertoire consists of about 55,000 clones, with 80% to 85% occurring once and the leading ten covering approximately 6%. Material for sequencing was peripheral blood. The receptors originated from a human donor in a cohort sampled during active or convalescent COVID-19. Both conserved end residues are part of each CDR3. The order of the fields is V gene, clone size, D gene, J gene, CDR3 DNA, CDR3 protein. The D gene is left open where the match is weak. Expanded clones get a size class; other rows say once, few or many, or leave the size out.

TRBV14	-	-	TRBJ1-6	TGTGCCAGCAGCGTATCCGGGGTCACTAATTCACCCCTCCACTTT	CASSVSGVTNSPLHF
TRBV5-1	-	TRBD1	TRBJ1-4	TGCGCCAGCAGCTTGGTGGCAGGGGGCCAGGAAAAACTGTTTTTT	CASSLVAGGQEKLFF
TRBV6-5	-	TRBD1	TRBJ1-1	TGTGCCAGCGGACAGGTGAACACTGAAGCTTTCTTT	CASGQVNTEAFF
TRBV4-3	-	-	TRBJ1-3	TGCGCCAGCAGCCAAGCTGACGCGGGAAGGAACACCATATATTTT	CASSQADAGRNTIYF
TRBV7-9	-	-	TRBJ1-3	TGTGCCAGCAGCCCCCCTGGTAGCTCTGGAAACACCATATATTTT	CASSPPGSSGNTIYF
TRBV9	-	TRBD1	TRBJ1-1	TGTGCCAGCAGCCAGGGACAGGCTAAAAACACTGAAGCTTTCTTT	CASSQGQAKNTEAFF
TRBV7-8	-	TRBD1	TRBJ2-5	TGTGCCAGCAGCTTAGGGCCAGGGGGTATGAGGGAGACCCAGTACTTC	CASSLGPGGMRETQYF
TRBV6-7	-	TRBD2	TRBJ2-5	TGTGCCAGCAGTTACTCGAGACTAGCGGGGGAGTGGGAGACCCAGTACTTC	CASSYSRLAGEWETQYF
TRBV9	-	TRBD2	TRBJ2-2	TGTGCCAGCAGCGTCGGGGGGATGAGTGCCGGGGAGCTGTTTTTT	CASSVGGMSAGELFF
TRBV6-6	-	TRBD2	TRBJ2-1	TGTGCCAGCAGTCACCCGGGACTAGCGGGGGGGACTTACAATGAGCAGTTCTTC	CASSHPGLAGGTYNEQFF
TRBV11-3	-	TRBD2	TRBJ2-1	TGTGCCAGCAGCCAGACTAGCGGGGGAGCGGGTGAGCAGTTCTTC	CASSQTSGGAGEQFF
TRBV3-1/TRBV3-2	-	-	TRBJ1-2	TGTGCCAGCAGCCCGGGTGGGGGCTACACCTTC	CASSPGGGYTF
TRBV7-8	-	TRBD1	TRBJ2-7	TGTGCCAGCAGCCGAACACAGGGGGACGAGCAGTACTTC	CASSRTQGDEQYF
TRBV21-1	once	-	TRBJ2-5	TGTGCCAGCAGCAAAGGGAGGCCTCAAGAGACCCAGTACTTC	CASSKGRPQETQYF
TRBV29-1	-	TRBD1	TRBJ1-1	TGCAGCGTTGACTTACAGGGGGCTGGCACTGAAGCTTTCTTT	CSVDLQGAGTEAFF
TRBV5-3	-	-	TRBJ2-1	TGTGCCAGAAGCGATCGACCCCAAGGGAGCTCCTACAATGAGCAGTTCTTC	CARSDRPQGSSYNEQFF
TRBV5-1	-	-	TRBJ1-1	TGCGCCAGCAGTGGGGGCAGCAACATGAACACTGAAGCTTTCTTT	CASSGGSNMNTEAFF
TRBV30	-	-	TRBJ1-2	TGTGCCTGGACTGGATTGTCGGGCTATGGCTACACCTTC	CAWTGLSGYGYTF
TRBV28	-	-	TRBJ2-7	TGTGCCAGCAGTTCCTCCTCCGAAGCTATCTACGAGCAGTACTTC	CASSSSSEAIYEQYF
TRBV20-1	-	TRBD1	TRBJ2-7	TGCAGTGCCTCACAGGGGGCGGAGTACTTC	CSASQGAEYF